What follows are 14 T cell receptor beta chains derived from one specimen sequenced in a study of regulatory T cells in long-lasting Graves disease (dated by TCRdb to the early 2020s). This specimen's time point label, per the study, means: newly diagnosed GD, antithyroid drugs for less than 3 months. For both TCR sequencing and RNA sequencing, RNA was extracted from PBMCs in TRIzol. Libraries came from multiplex PCR. Data came from an Illumina HiSeq 4000. To build TCR beta libraries, CDR3 regions were amplified by Arm-PCR using iRepertoire HTBI primers. TCRdb reprocessed the public reads (quality trimming at Q25 with fastp, clone calling with MiXCR) and kept in-frame beta chains. One record per CDR3 amino acid sequence lists the most common genes and DNA. The sample table contains roughly 380,000 distinct CDR3 sequences; only one count was recorded for over 15% of them. The biggest ten clones account for around 27% of the sample.

These data also featured in a second study, about T cells in Graves' hyperthyroidism and ophthalmopathy.

The source material was peripheral blood mononuclear cells (PBMCs), sampled at new diagnosis, from a patient treated with antithyroid drugs. These receptor sequences come from a man between 35 and 55 years old with Graves disease. Donor details come from another sample of the same person, matched by shared clones.

There are many counts of this clonotype. The chain couples TRBV6-1 to TRBJ1-2; D is uncertain. In germline, CDR1 is MNHNS, CDR2 SASEGT. CDR3 length: 15 amino acids. The germline V and J ends were trimmed by 4 bases and 0 bases, with 12 bases remaining between them. The CDR3 sequence is CASSAPGTANYGYTF. The CDR3 DNA reads as TGTGCCAGCAGTGCCCCCGGAACCGCTAACTATGGCTACACCTTC.

This clonotype showed up many times. This chain links TRBV4-1 with TRBJ2-7; the match to TRBD2 covers 8 bases. This CDR3 has 15 residues. Germline V gene data show CDR1 as MGHRA and CDR2 as YSYEKL. With 2 bases clipped from V and 8 bases from J, the junction kept 11 bases outside the gene matches. CDR3 DNA sequence: TGCGCCAGCAGCCAACCCAGCGGGGGTTTTACGCAGCAGTACTTC. It translates to CASSQPSGGFTQQYF.

This rearrangement joins TRBV7-2 to TRBJ2-7, with D hard to call. V was trimmed by 5 bases and J by 4 bases, leaving 18 bases between them. The CDR3 is 15 residues long. Germline V gives CDR1 SGHTA, CDR2 FQGNSA. DNA of the CDR3: TGTGCCAGCAGCCCCCAAGGTTCTTTAGATTACGAGCAGTACTTC. This gives the protein CASSPQGSLDYEQYF. The complete variable domain, with remaining parts taken from reference TRBV7-2 and TRBJ2-7, reads GAGVSQSPSNKVTEKGKDVELRCDPISGHTALYWYRQSLGQGLEFLIYFQGNSAPDKSGLPSDRFSAERTGGSVSTLTIQRTQQEDSAVYLCASSPQGSLDYEQYFGPGTRLTVT.

The genes are TRBV4-2 and TRBJ1-1, with 9 nucleotides matching TRBD1. This CDR3 region has 15 residues. J gave up 10 bases and V 0 bases, and 9 bases lay outside the gene matches. Germline CDR1 reads LGHNA; CDR2 reads YNFKEQ. The CDR3 here is CASSQDGTGSSRAFF. The CDR3 coding sequence is TGTGCCAGCAGCCAAGATGGGACAGGGTCATCGCGAGCTTTCTTT.

This clonotype has ten or more counts. The chain's CDR3 is CASSQETLNEQFF. The CDR3 DNA reads TGTGCCAGCAGCCAAGAAACTCTCAATGAGCAGTTCTTC. This chain connects TRBV7-8 to TRBJ2-1, with D unresolved. CDR3 length: 13 amino acids. V lost 5 bases, J lost 6 bases, and 11 bases lay in between. Looked up from germline, CDR1 is SGHVS and CDR2 is FQNEAQ. The variable domain in full, completed from reference TRBV7-8 and TRBJ2-1, reads GAGVSQSPRYKVAKRGQDVALRCDPISGHVSLFWYQQALGQGPEFLTYFQNEAQLDKSGLPSDRFFAERPEGSVSTLKIQRTQQEDSAVYLCASSQETLNEQFFGPGTRLTVL.

This clonotype has ten or more counts. The chain carries TRBV28 and TRBJ1-2, with unresolved D. Germline V gene sequence: CDR1 MDHEN, CDR2 SYDVKM. V was pared by 3 bases and J by 5 bases, with 7 bases between. The CDR3 length is 12 residues. The CDR3 DNA is TGTGCCAGCAGTTTTGGGGTTTATGGCTACACCTTC. Its translation is CASSFGVYGYTF.

The sample holds many counts of this clonotype. This chain links TRBV6-1 with TRBJ1-1, with 8 bases fitting TRBD1. In germline, CDR1 is MNHNS, CDR2 SASEGT. The CDR3 consists of 13 residues. The trim removed 7 bases at V and 2 bases at J, leaving 3 bases unmatched. The CDR3 bases are TGTGCCAGCAACCAGGGGGCCAACACTGAAGCTTTCTTT. This gives the protein CASNQGANTEAFF.

The V gene is TRBV24-1, the J gene TRBJ2-1, with 8 bases aligning to TRBD1. The CDR3 runs 12 residues. Unmatched junction bases numbered 1, after V lost 3 bases and J lost 10 bases. The germline CDR1 and CDR2 sequences are KGHDR and SFDVKD. CDR3 protein: CATSDGTGEQFF. CDR3 nucleotide sequence: TGTGCCACCAGTGATGGGACAGGAGAGCAGTTCTTC.

This clonotype was seen ten or more times. This chain links TRBV12-3 or TRBV12-4 with TRBJ1-5, with D unclear. Between the trimmed V and J ends, which lost 7 bases and 7 bases, there was a span of 23 bases. The CDR3 has 16 residues. The CDR3 spells CASTSAVRGKGQPQHF. For the CDR3, the DNA is TGTGCCAGCACCTCCGCGGTGAGAGGGAAAGGACAGCCCCAGCATTTT.

The table lists this clonotype with many counts. The V and J genes are TRBV7-2 and TRBJ2-3, with a weak D call TRBD2 (7 bases). V lost 1 base, J lost 5 bases, and 13 bases lay in between. The CDR3 is made up of 15 amino acids. From germline, CDR1 is SGHTA and CDR2 FQGNSA. DNA of the CDR3: TGTGCCAGCAGCTTAGGTGGGGGGGCCGTAGATACGCAGTATTTT. Encoded protein: CASSLGGGAVDTQYF.

This clonotype was counted many times. The V gene is TRBV20-1, the J gene TRBJ2-5, with D possibly being TRBD1 (6 bases). The V gene's germline CDR1 is DFQATT and CDR2 SNEGSKA (reference sequence). V gave up 2 bases and J gave up 5 bases, with 18 bases separating them. This CDR3 region has 15 residues. DNA for the CDR3: TGCAGTGCTAGACAACCAACAGGGATCGGTGAGACCCAGTACTTC. This encodes CSARQPTGIGETQYF.

A few counts support this clonotype. The limits of the CDR3 on the DNA are not certain, so only TCRdb's listed CDR3 is given. The chain uses TRBV2 and TRBJ2-4; the table's D gene call, TRBD2, was not cross checked with the DNA. CDR1 is SNHLY, CDR2 FYNNEI, per germline. The CDR3 sequence runs 12 residues, both termini included. The CDR3: CASSVGEGARYF.

This sequence joins TRBV20-1 and TRBJ2-7; D ambiguous. The CDR3 spans 14 residues. Per the germline V gene, CDR1 is DFQATT and CDR2 is SNEGSKA (reference sequence). The V gene lost 2 bases and the J gene lost 0 bases, with 11 bases spanning the gap. The DNA for the CDR3 is TGCAGTGCTAGACCTGGGCTGCGCTCCTACGAGCAGTACTTC. This gives the protein CSARPGLRSYEQYF.

This clonotype was seen a handful of times. The genes are TRBV19 and TRBJ1-2, with 8 bases identical to TRBD1. In germline, CDR1 is LNHDA, CDR2 SQIVND (reference sequence). The CDR3 has 14 residues. V lost 4 bases to trimming and J lost 3 bases; unmatched junction nucleotides: 4. The CDR3 nucleotides are TGTGCCAGTAGTAAGACAGGGGTCGACTATGGCTACACCTTC. Encoded protein: CASSKTGVDYGYTF. Full variable domain (remainder filled in from reference TRBV19 and TRBJ1-2): DGGITQSPKYLFRKEGQNVTLSCEQNLNHDAMYWYRQDPGQGLRLIYYSQIVNDFQKGDIAEGYSVSREKKESFPLTVTSAQKNPTAFYLCASSKTGVDYGYTFGSGTRLTVV.